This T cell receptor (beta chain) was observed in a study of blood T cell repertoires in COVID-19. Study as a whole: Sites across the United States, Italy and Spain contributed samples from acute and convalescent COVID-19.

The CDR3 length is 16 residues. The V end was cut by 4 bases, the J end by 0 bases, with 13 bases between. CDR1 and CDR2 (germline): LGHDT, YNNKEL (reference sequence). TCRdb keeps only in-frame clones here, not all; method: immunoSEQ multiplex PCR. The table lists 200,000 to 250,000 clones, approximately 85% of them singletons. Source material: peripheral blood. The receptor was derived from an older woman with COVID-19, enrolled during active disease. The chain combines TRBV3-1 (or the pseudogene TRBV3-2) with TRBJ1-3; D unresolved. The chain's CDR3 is CASSPKPGSSGNTIYF. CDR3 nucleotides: TGTGCCAGCAGCCCTAAGCCGGGGAGCTCTGGAAACACCATATATTTT.